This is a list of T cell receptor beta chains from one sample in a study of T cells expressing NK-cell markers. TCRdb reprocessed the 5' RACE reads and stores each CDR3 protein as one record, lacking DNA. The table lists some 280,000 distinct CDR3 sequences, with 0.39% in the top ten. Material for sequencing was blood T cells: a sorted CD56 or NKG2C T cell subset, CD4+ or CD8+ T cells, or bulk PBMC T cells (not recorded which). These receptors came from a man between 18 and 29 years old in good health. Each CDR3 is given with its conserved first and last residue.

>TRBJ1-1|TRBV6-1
CASSQRTGRTEDTEAFF
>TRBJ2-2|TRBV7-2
CASSFRIGTAGELFF
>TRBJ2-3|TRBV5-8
CASSLAGGQGIDTQYF
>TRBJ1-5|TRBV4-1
CASSQEWGYQPQHF
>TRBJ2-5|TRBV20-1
CSARDSGRQETQYF
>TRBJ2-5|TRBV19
CASSIGAETQYF
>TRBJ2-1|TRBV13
CASSLRQGTDEQFF
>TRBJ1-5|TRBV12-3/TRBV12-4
CASRQFYSNQPQHF
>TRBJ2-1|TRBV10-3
CAISERAGVVYNEQFF
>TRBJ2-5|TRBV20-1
CSADTGRAWGETQYF
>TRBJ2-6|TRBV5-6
CASSFVGGGANVLTF
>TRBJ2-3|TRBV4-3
CASSQEGVMTDTQYF
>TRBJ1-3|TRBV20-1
CSARDSETGDGNTIYF
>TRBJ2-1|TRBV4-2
CASAGAGASQEQFF
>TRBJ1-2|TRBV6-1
CASSESRTNYGYTF
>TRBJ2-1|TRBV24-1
CATSDLKQLFF
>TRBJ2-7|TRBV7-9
CASSPQGTGSEQYF
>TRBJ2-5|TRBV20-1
CSAGTSGIKTQYF
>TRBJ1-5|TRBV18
CASSPSGTGQPQHF
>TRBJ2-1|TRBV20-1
CSGNRGAAVHNEQFF
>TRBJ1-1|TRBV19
CASTDQGTVVSEAFF
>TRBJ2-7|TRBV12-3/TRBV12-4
CASRPQGLAATYEQYF
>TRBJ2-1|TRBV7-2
CASSLANRGSSYNEQFF
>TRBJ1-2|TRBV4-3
CASSLEGRGYTF
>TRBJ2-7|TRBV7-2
CASSLTPSYEQYF
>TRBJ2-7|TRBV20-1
CSARDVSLTAGTSGGEQYF
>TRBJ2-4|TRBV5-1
CASSLGAGTKNIQYF
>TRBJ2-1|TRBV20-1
CSARVQGLIREQFF
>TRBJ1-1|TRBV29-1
CSVVRRMNTEAFF
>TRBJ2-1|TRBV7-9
CASSLEAGLNNNEQFF
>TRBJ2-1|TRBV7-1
CASSHSKGGTNPSYNEQFF
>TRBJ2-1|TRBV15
CATSRDRRGEQFF
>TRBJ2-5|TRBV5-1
CASSRVADQETQYF
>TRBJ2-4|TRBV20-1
CSAMDGKNIQYF
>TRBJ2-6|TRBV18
CASSPTPHTAGANVLTF
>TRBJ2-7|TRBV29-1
CSVRTIPRGEQYF
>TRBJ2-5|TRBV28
CASNPRDRAPFETQYF
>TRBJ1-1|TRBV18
CASSPLGGFEAFF
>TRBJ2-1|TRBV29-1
CSVSPGNKQFF
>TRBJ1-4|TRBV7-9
CASSRGAGGDSSNEKLFF
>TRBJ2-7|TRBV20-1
CSAVADPYEQYF
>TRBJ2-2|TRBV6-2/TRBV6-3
CASSYSPRSGELFF